The entry below describes one TCR beta chain. The source of the sample is a study of blood T cell repertoires in COVID-19. Study in general: The United States, Italy and Spain provided the acute and convalescent COVID-19 samples. T cells, B-cell-depleted T cells, or PBMCs supplied cDNA or gDNA.

Trimming removed 0 bases at V and 4 bases at J, with 8 bases between. Germline V gives CDR1 SGDLS, CDR2 YYNGEE. This CDR3 spans 15 amino acids. Enrolled during active infection, Seattle patients were then followed longitudinally. TCRdb's copy holds only in-frame clones and misses some; the assay was immunoSEQ multiplex PCR. The table records 200,000 to 250,000 clones, 80% to 95% of them present only once. J is TRBJ1-6 and V is TRBV9; D gene unclear. This receptor was identified in a man aged 60 to 69 with COVID-19, enrolled during active disease. Input material: peripheral blood. The CDR3 here is CASSVEEFYNSPLHF. Here the CDR3 DNA reads TGTGCCAGCAGCGTAGAGGAGTTTTATAATTCACCCCTCCACTTT.